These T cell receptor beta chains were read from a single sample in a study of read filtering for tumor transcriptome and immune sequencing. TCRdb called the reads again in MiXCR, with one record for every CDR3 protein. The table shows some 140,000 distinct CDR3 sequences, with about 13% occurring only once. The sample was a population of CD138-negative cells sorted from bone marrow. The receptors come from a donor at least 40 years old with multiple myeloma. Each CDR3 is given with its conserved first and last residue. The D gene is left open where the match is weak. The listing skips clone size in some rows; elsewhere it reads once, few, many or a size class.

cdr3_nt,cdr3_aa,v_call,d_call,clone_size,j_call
TGTGCCAGCAGCAATTTTTACAATGAGCAGTTCTTC,CASSNFYNEQFF,TRBV6-1,-,many,TRBJ2-1
TGTGCCAGCAGTTATCTAGCGGGAGGTGTTGGTGAGCAGTTCTTC,CASSYLAGGVGEQFF,TRBV7-3,TRBD2,many,TRBJ2-1
TGCGCCAGCAGCCAAGATGGGACCAGGGGAAATGGAAACACCATATATTTT,CASSQDGTRGNGNTIYF,TRBV4-3,-,many,TRBJ1-3
TGCAGTGCTAGAGCGACTAGCGGGAGTGGCTACGAGCAGTACTTC,CSARATSGSGYEQYF,TRBV20-1,TRBD2,many,TRBJ2-7
TGTGCCAGCAGTTTAAGTTCCGCAATCACAGATACGCAGTATTTT,CASSLSSAITDTQYF,TRBV12-3/TRBV12-4,-,many,TRBJ2-3
TGCAGTGCTAAACACAGGGGTAACAATCAGCCCCAGCATTTT,CSAKHRGNNQPQHF,TRBV20-1,TRBD1,many,TRBJ1-5
TGCAGTGCCTCGAGGGATGGTGAAAAACTGTTTTTT,CSASRDGEKLFF,TRBV20-1,-,many,TRBJ1-4
TGTGCCAGCAGCATCGGACAGATATTGAACACTGAAGCTTTCTTT,CASSIGQILNTEAFF,TRBV7-2,-,many,TRBJ1-1
TGTGCCAGCAGCCCCGGAGAGACCCAGTACTTC,CASSPGETQYF,TRBV6-2/TRBV6-3,-,many,TRBJ2-5
TGTGCTAGTGGTCCCCGCCAACTAGCGGGAGACAATGAGCAGTTCTTC,CASGPRQLAGDNEQFF,TRBV12-5,TRBD2,many,TRBJ2-1
TGTGCCTCCCTCGGGGAACAAGAGGAAAAACTGTTTTTT,CASLGEQEEKLFF,TRBV30,-,many,TRBJ1-4
TGTGCCAGCAGCCCGGGACCGATGAACACTGAAGCTTTCTTT,CASSPGPMNTEAFF,TRBV7-9,-,many,TRBJ1-1
TGTGCCAGCAGCCAACCAGGGGCGAGCTCCTACAATGAGCAGTTCTTC,CASSQPGASSYNEQFF,TRBV4-2,-,many,TRBJ2-1
TGTGCCACCGGGGCCCCTTCAAGCTCCTACAATGAGCAGTTCTTC,CATGAPSSSYNEQFF,TRBV24-1,-,many,TRBJ2-1
TGCAGCTCTTTTTATAACTATGGCTACACCTTC,CSSFYNYGYTF,TRBV29-1,-,many,TRBJ1-2
TGTGCCAGCAGTTACTCGGCAGCCTATCAGCCCCAGCATTTT,CASSYSAAYQPQHF,TRBV6-2/TRBV6-3,-,-,TRBJ1-5
TGCGCCAGCAGCTTTGAGGTTAATCTTGGGCCCGGGGAGCTGTTTTTT,CASSFEVNLGPGELFF,TRBV5-1,-,-,TRBJ2-2
TGTGCCAGCAGTTACCGCGGGAGCTCCTACAATGAGCAGTTCTTC,CASSYRGSSYNEQFF,TRBV6-2/TRBV6-3,TRBD2,many,TRBJ2-1
TGCAGCGTTGATGCTAACTATGGCTACACCTTC,CSVDANYGYTF,TRBV29-1,-,many,TRBJ1-2
TGTGCCAGCAGCCGCTCGGACAGCACAGATACGCAGTATTTT,CASSRSDSTDTQYF,TRBV3-1,-,many,TRBJ2-3
TGCAGTGCTAGGGCATTGGACAGGTCCGTTTCTGAAGCTTTCTTT,CSARALDRSVSEAFF,TRBV20-1,TRBD1,-,TRBJ1-1
TGTGCCAGCAGTTTATTGGGGACATGGGGCACAGATACGCAGTATTTT,CASSLLGTWGTDTQYF,TRBV27,-,many,TRBJ2-3
TGTGCCAGTAGTATAACCAAAGCACATCAGCCCCAGCATTTT,CASSITKAHQPQHF,TRBV19,-,many,TRBJ1-5
TGTGCCAGCAGCGAGTCTGGACGAGGGCACAACAATGAGCAGCTCTTC,CASSESGRGHNNEQLF,TRBV9,-,-,TRBJ2-1
TGTGCCAGCAGCCAAGCCCTGGCAGTTAGCACAAATACGCAGTATTTT,CASSQALAVSTNTQYF,TRBV14,-,-,TRBJ2-3
TGTGCCAGCAGCTTAGGACAGGCCAACTATGGCTACACCTTC,CASSLGQANYGYTF,TRBV7-9,-,many,TRBJ1-2
TGTGCCAGCAGCTTAGGTGATGGGGTCCCGGGGTATCAGCCCCAGCATTTT,CASSLGDGVPGYQPQHF,TRBV7-2,-,many,TRBJ1-5
TGCGCCAGCAGCCAAGAGCCAGGCTACCGGCAGTACTTC,CASSQEPGYRQYF,TRBV4-3,-,-,TRBJ2-7
TGTGCCAGCAGCCCGCGAGCGGGACAAGCCCTTCATGAGCAGTTCTTC,CASSPRAGQALHEQFF,TRBV7-3,-,-,TRBJ2-1
TGCAGTGCACAGCGCAGGGGCGGAACCTACGAGCAGTACTTC,CSAQRRGGTYEQYF,TRBV20-1,-,many,TRBJ2-7
TGTGCCATACTCAAGGACCCGACCTACGAGCAGTACTTC,CAILKDPTYEQYF,TRBV2,-,many,TRBJ2-7
TGCAGCGTGGCGGGACAGGCAGTAGATACGCAGTATTTT,CSVAGQAVDTQYF,TRBV29-1,TRBD1,-,TRBJ2-3
TGTGCCAGCAGTTCTGGACAGGGTGAGACTGAAGCTTTCTTT,CASSSGQGETEAFF,TRBV12-3/TRBV12-4,TRBD1,many,TRBJ1-1
TGTGCCAGCAGCTTCGGACTCACCAATGAGCAGTTCTTC,CASSFGLTNEQFF,TRBV7-7,-,many,TRBJ2-1
TGTGCCAGCTCTTTCACGGGGTCTGGGGAGCAGTACTTC,CASSFTGSGEQYF,TRBV18,-,many,TRBJ2-7
TGTGCCAGCAGTTTTCCGAACCAGAAGAACACCGGGGAGCTGTTTTTT,CASSFPNQKNTGELFF,TRBV12-3/TRBV12-4,-,many,TRBJ2-2
TGTGCCAGCAGTTTCGGACTAGCGGGAGTTAATGAGCAGTTCTTC,CASSFGLAGVNEQFF,TRBV12-3/TRBV12-4,TRBD2,many,TRBJ2-1
TGTGCCATCAGTGAGTCGAATCAGCCCCAGCATTTT,CAISESNQPQHF,TRBV10-3,-,many,TRBJ1-5
TGTGCCAGCAGCGACCGAGATGGGCCGGGAGATACGCAGTATTTT,CASSDRDGPGDTQYF,TRBV9,-,many,TRBJ2-3
TGCAGCGTTGGGCGAGGGTCGAACACTGAAGCTTTCTTT,CSVGRGSNTEAFF,TRBV29-1,-,many,TRBJ1-1
TGTGCCAGCAGCTCTCCTAAGACCCAGTACTTC,CASSSPKTQYF,TRBV7-2,-,-,TRBJ2-5
TGCGCCAGCAGCTTGAGACTAGCGGGAGAAGATACGCAGTATTTT,CASSLRLAGEDTQYF,TRBV5-1,TRBD2,many,TRBJ2-3
TGCGCCAGCAGCTTGTGGGGGACGGATAATGAAAAACTGTTTTTT,CASSLWGTDNEKLFF,TRBV5-1,-,many,TRBJ1-4
TGTGCCACCGGAGAGACCCAGTACTTC,CATGETQYF,TRBV24-1,-,few,TRBJ2-5
TGTGCCAGTAGTAGCGGGACCCTCACAGATACGCAGTATTTT,CASSSGTLTDTQYF,TRBV19,-,many,TRBJ2-3
TGTGCCAGCAGCTCAACCGGGACAGACTATGGCTACACCTTC,CASSSTGTDYGYTF,TRBV7-2,TRBD1,-,TRBJ1-2
TGTGCCAGCAGCTTGATAGCGGATACCTACAATGAGCAGTTCTTC,CASSLIADTYNEQFF,TRBV7-3,-,many,TRBJ2-1
TGTGCCAGCAGCGTACGGACTAGCGGAAATGAGCAGTTCTTC,CASSVRTSGNEQFF,TRBV9,TRBD2,-,TRBJ2-1
TGTGCCAGCTCACCGACGGGACTGCAGGAGACCCAGTACTTC,CASSPTGLQETQYF,TRBV18,-,many,TRBJ2-5
TGTGCCAGCAGCTACAGGTCCTTATCTAGCAATCAGCCCCAGCATTTT,CASSYRSLSSNQPQHF,TRBV6-2/TRBV6-3,-,many,TRBJ1-5
TGTGCCAGCAGCGACCAGGAGAATTCACCCCTCCACTTT,CASSDQENSPLHF,TRBV7-2,-,many,TRBJ1-6
TGTGCCAGCTCACTAAGGGAGATTCCCCCAGGTCTGCAGTACTTC,CASSLREIPPGLQYF,TRBV18,-,many,TRBJ2-4
TGCGCCAGCAGCCGGGGGGTAGCGGGAGGCAATGAGCAGTTCTTC,CASSRGVAGGNEQFF,TRBV5-1,TRBD2,many,TRBJ2-1
TGCGCCAGCAGTGAAACAGTCGCCAGTACTTACAATGAGCAGTTCTTC,CASSETVASTYNEQFF,TRBV10-2,-,many,TRBJ2-1
TGCAGTGCTCGACGGAACACTGAAGCTTTCTTT,CSARRNTEAFF,TRBV20-1,-,many,TRBJ1-1